The sequence of this TCR beta chain was determined in a study of blood T cells in healthy people across ages. Overall study context: Template switching caught about one barcoded beta molecule for each two T cells.

Trimming stripped 0 bases from V and 5 bases from J, with 7 bases between. This CDR3 is 13 amino acids long. Germline CDR1 is MNHNS and CDR2 is SASEGT. Together with a sample-barcoded 5' primer, a J-beta primer mix was included in a second PCR lasting roughly 7 to 11 cycles. The template-switch adaptor was a 5' adaptor with 12 random nucleotides. It tagged each cDNA molecule. Each CDR3 protein is one row after TCRdb ran MiXCR on the 5' RACE reads. The sample comprises approximately 820,000 distinct CDR3 sequences, around 43% of which are singletons, and roughly a fifth rests with the top ten. The extraction recovered at least 6 micrograms of total RNA per sample. General observations from the study: Naive and antigen-experienced cells were not separated, limiting conclusive comparison.

This clonotype was seen only a few times. Its antigen remains unknown. The source is a man in his sixties in good health. This sequence joins TRBV6-1 and TRBJ1-2; no firm D call. The specimen sequenced was blood. DNA for the CDR3: TGTGCCAGCAGTGAAGCGCTTCCGTATGGCTACACCTTC. Translating it yields CASSEALPYGYTF.